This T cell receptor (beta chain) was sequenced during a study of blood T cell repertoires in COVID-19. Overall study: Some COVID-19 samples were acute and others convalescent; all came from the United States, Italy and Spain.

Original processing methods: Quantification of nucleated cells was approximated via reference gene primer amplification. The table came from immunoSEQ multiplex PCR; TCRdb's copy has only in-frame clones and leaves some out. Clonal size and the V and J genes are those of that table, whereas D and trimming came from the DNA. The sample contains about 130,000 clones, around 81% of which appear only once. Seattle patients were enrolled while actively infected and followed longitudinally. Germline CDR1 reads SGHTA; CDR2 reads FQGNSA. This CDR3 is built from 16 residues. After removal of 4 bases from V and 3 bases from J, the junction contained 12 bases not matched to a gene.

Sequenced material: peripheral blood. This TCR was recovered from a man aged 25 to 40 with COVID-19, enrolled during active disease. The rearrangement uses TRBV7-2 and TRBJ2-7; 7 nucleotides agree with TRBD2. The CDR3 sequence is CASSSPRAGELYEQYF. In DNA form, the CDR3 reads TGTGCCAGCAGCTCCCCTCGGGCGGGGGAACTCTACGAGCAGTACTTC.